This record covers a single TCR beta chain. Random hexamers were used to reverse transcribe about 0.45 to 1 ug of RNA. Across 54 Vbeta and 13 Jbeta, TCR beta CDR3 was amplified with immunoSEQ multiplex PCR. In TCRdb, the immunoSEQ multiplex PCR reads were re-called with MiXCR into one record per CDR3 protein. Of 250,000 to 300,000 distinct CDR3 sequences in the sample, approximately 89% are singletons; the top ten hold less than 0.2%. These data originate in a study of CD8 T cells in Susac syndrome. It was treatment-naive patients with stable or active relapsing-remitting disease who made up the multiple sclerosis controls. Both CD4+ and CD8+ T cells were negatively isolated, and TEMRA cells underwent FACS enrichment. The CDR3 length is 15 residues. V was clipped by 5 bases and J by 5 bases, with 19 bases between them. Germline V lookup: CDR1 SEHNR, CDR2 FQNEAQ (reference sequence).

The TCR sequence derives from a human donor with multiple sclerosis. Specimen: CD8+ T cells from PBMCs. The chain carries TRBV7-9 and TRBJ2-7; the D gene is possibly TRBD2 (5 bases). The DNA of the CDR3 is TGTGCCAGCAGCCCCAGGACGGGGATAGTCGACGAGCAGTACTTC. This translates into CASSPRTGIVDEQYF.